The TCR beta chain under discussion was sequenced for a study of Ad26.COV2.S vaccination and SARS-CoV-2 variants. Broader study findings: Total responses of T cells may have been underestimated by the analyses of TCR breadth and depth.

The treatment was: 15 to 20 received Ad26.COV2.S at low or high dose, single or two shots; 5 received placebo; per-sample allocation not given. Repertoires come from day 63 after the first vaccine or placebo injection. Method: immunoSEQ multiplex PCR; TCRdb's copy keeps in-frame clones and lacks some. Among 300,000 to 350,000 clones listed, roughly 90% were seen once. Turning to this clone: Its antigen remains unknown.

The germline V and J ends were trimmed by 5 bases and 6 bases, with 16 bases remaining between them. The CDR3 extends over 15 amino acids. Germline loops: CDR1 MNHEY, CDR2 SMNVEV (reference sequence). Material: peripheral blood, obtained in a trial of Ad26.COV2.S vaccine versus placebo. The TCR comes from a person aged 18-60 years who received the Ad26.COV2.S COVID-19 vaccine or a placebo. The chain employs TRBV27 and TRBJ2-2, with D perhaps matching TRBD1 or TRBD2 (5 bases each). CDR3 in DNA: TGTGCCAGCAGTGCATTCCGGGACCAACCCGGGGAGCTGTTTTTT. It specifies CASSAFRDQPGELFF.